The 14 T cell receptor beta chains below were found in one sample sequenced in a study of neurological immune-mediated disorders. TCRdb itself ran the 5' RACE reads through MiXCR, one entry per CDR3 protein. The table records approximately 48,000 distinct CDR3 sequences, 12% of them present only once. Specified time point: longitudinal time-point 3. Material for sequencing was PBMCs. These receptors were taken from a male donor with HTLV-1-associated myelopathy (HAM/TSP).

By sample fraction, this clonotype is medium-sized. V usage is TRBV9 and J usage is TRBJ1-1; D perhaps matches TRBD1 (5 bases). The CDR3 sequence is 15 residues long. V dropped 0 bases and J dropped 1 base, with 10 bases sitting between them. In germline, CDR1 is SGDLS, CDR2 YYNGEE. CDR3: CASSVVAGGNTEAFF. Here the CDR3 DNA reads TGTGCCAGCAGCGTAGTCGCGGGGGGGAACACTGAAGCTTTCTTT.

At least ten counts were recorded for this clonotype. V usage is TRBV6-5 and J usage is TRBJ2-5; 7 bases are a match to TRBD1. Germline-derived CDR1 and CDR2 are MNHEY and SVGAGI. Trimming removed 7 bases from V and 7 bases from J; junction bases left unmatched: 9. The CDR3 extends over 13 amino acids. The CDR3 is CASNRRQGGTQYF. DNA of the CDR3: TGTGCCAGCAACCGAAGACAGGGCGGGACCCAGTACTTC.

This clonotype came up many times. The rearrangement uses TRBV11-2 and TRBJ2-1; 11 nucleotides agree with TRBD2. Germline-derived CDR1 and CDR2 are SGHAT and FQNNGV. V was pared by 5 bases and J by 4 bases, with 4 bases of the junction left unmatched. The CDR3 length is 15 residues. This CDR3 is CASSDPSGGYNEQFF. The CDR3 bases are TGTGCCAGCAGCGACCCTAGCGGGGGGTACAATGAGCAGTTCTTC.

This clonotype was observed many times. This rearrangement joins TRBV18 to TRBJ2-5; D remains unclear. Trimming took 0 bases from V and 5 from J, leaving 10 bases between them. Looked up from germline, CDR1 is KGHSH and CDR2 is LQKENI. The CDR3 is 14 residues long. CDR3 loop: CASSPPGVRETQYF. The CDR3 nucleotides read TGTGCCAGCTCACCACCTGGGGTGAGGGAGACCCAGTACTTC.

The gene calls are TRBV20-1 and TRBJ2-1; 8 bases line up with TRBD2. J gave up 6 bases and V 2 bases, and 9 bases lay outside the gene matches. The CDR3 runs to 15 residues. Germline values: CDR1 DFQATT, CDR2 SNEGSKA (reference sequence). CDR3 nucleotide sequence: TGCAGTGCTAGACCTTCCGGGGGGGCGTTCAATGAGCAGTTCTTC. Its protein product is CSARPSGGAFNEQFF.

This clonotype was seen a handful of times. A much larger clone differs by one base, so this may be a read error. The V gene is TRBV11-2, the J gene TRBJ1-2; no reliable D call. Germline-derived CDR1 and CDR2 are SGHAT and FQNNGV. The V end lost 5 bases, the J end lost 4 bases, and 17 bases lay between the germline ends. This CDR3 has 15 residues. The CDR3, as DNA: TGTGCCAGCAGCGTAGGGTACAGTGGAGGCTATGGCTACACCTTC. Protein: CASSVGYSGGYGYTF.

This clonotype was observed at least ten times. This rearrangement joins TRBV7-2 to TRBJ1-3; 9 bases agree with TRBD1. The CDR3 is made up of 15 amino acids. The V gene end was trimmed by 1 base and the J gene end by 7 bases; junction bases not matched to a gene: 5. CDR1 and CDR2 from the germline V gene are SGHTA and FQGNSA. The CDR3 bases are TGTGCCAGCAGCTTAGACGGGACAGGGTTGAACACCATATATTTT. Translated: CASSLDGTGLNTIYF. Based on the CDR3 plus reference TRBV7-2 and TRBJ1-3, the full variable domain is GAGVSQSPSNKVTEKGKDVELRCDPISGHTALYWYRQSLGQGLEFLIYFQGNSAPDKSGLPSDRFSAERTGGSVSTLTIQRTQQEDSAVYLCASSLDGTGLNTIYFGEGSWLTVV.

This clonotype was counted at least ten times. The rearrangement joins TRBV4-3 to TRBJ2-4, with D tentatively TRBD1 or TRBD2 (5 bases each). CDR1 is LGHNA, CDR2 YSLEER, per germline. This CDR3 region has 17 residues. Deletions cut 0 bases from V and 0 bases from J, with 12 bases between. CDR3 DNA sequence: TGCGCCAGCAGCCAAGATCTTTTCGGGACAGCCAAAAACATTCAGTACTTC. Translating gives CASSQDLFGTAKNIQYF.

This clonotype was seen many times. The J gene is TRBJ1-2, the V gene TRBV28, with no clear D. The germline V gene encodes CDR1 MDHEN and CDR2 SYDVKM. V lost 6 bases and J 5 bases, leaving 7 bases between the germline ends. This CDR3 region has 11 residues. The CDR3 nucleotides are TGTGCCAGCAGGATGGAGTATGGCTACACCTTC. Its protein product is CASRMEYGYTF.

Many counts were recorded for this clonotype. This chain links TRBV5-1 with TRBJ1-1, with 9 bases that match TRBD1. The CDR3 is made up of 15 amino acids. The junction had 8 bases not matched to a gene; V was cut back by 4 bases and J by 4 bases. CDR1 and CDR2 (germline): SGHRS, YFSETQ. The CDR3 spells CASSVTGTGSTEAFF. DNA of the CDR3: TGCGCCAGCAGCGTAACCGGGACAGGGTCCACTGAAGCTTTCTTT. Variable domain in full (rest from reference TRBV5-1 and TRBJ1-1): KAGVTQTPRYLIKTRGQQVTLSCSPISGHRSVSWYQQTPGQGLQFLFEYFSETQRNKGNFPGRFSGRQFSNSRSEMNVSTLELGDSALYLCASSVTGTGSTEAFFGQGTRLTVV.

This clonotype was seen ten or more times. The gene calls are TRBV7-2 and TRBJ2-3; TRBD2 matches 9 bases. The CDR3 extends over 14 amino acids. V shed 5 bases, J shed 6 bases, and the junction held 6 bases outside the gene matches. Germline values: CDR1 SGHTA, CDR2 FQGNSA. The CDR3 DNA sequence: TGTGCCAGCAGCCAAAGCGGGGGGTCCGATACGCAGTATTTT. As protein: CASSQSGGSDTQYF.

In its sample, this clonotype was seen many times. V is TRBV28 and J is TRBJ1-1; D remains unclear. The CDR3 has 13 amino acids. Germline lookup yields CDR1 MDHEN and CDR2 SYDVKM. V was pared by 1 base and J by 5 bases, with 8 bases between. The CDR3, as DNA: TGTGCCAGCAGTTTATTCGGGAAGACTGAAGCTTTCTTT. Protein product: CASSLFGKTEAFF.

With regard to this clonotype: A much larger clone is a single base away; this may be a read error. The J gene is TRBJ2-1, the V gene TRBV7-2; D not resolved. Germline values: CDR1 SGHTA, CDR2 FQGNSA. Trimming shortened V by 3 bases and J by 8 bases, and 14 bases separated the two germline ends. CDR3 length: 14 amino acids. CDR3 in DNA: TGTGCCAGCAGCTTTTGGGTGTCAGTCGATGAGCAGTTCTTC. It is translated as CASSFWVSVDEQFF.

The table lists this clonotype with many counts. The V and J genes are TRBV28 and TRBJ1-6; TRBD1 matches 7 bases. The CDR3 is 15 residues long. Germline V gene data show CDR1 as MDHEN and CDR2 as SYDVKM. V was pared by 3 bases and J by 7 bases, with 6 bases of the junction left unmatched. In nucleotides, the CDR3 is TGTGCCAGCAGTTTGGCGGGACAGAAGAATTCACCCCTCCACTTT. Translated: CASSLAGQKNSPLHF.